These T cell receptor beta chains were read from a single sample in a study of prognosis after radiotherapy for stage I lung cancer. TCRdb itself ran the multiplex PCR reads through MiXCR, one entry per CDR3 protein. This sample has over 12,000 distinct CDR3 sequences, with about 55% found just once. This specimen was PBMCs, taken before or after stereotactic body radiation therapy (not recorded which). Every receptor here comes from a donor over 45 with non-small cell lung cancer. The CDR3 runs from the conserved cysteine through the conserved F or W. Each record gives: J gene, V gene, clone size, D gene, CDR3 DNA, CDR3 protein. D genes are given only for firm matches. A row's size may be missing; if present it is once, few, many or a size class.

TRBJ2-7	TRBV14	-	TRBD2	TGTGCCAACAGCCCCAGACTAGCGGGAGGAGGCTACGAGCAGTACTTC	CANSPRLAGGGYEQYF
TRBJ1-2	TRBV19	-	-	TGTGCCAGTAGTATGGACAGTTCTCTCACCTTC	CASSMDSSLTF
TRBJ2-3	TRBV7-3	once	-	TGTGCCAGCAGATTAAACCAGGGGCCCATAGATACGCAGTATTTT	CASRLNQGPIDTQYF
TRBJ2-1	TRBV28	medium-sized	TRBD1	TGTGCCAGCAGCCGGATAGGGACAGGGGCAGCGGGCGAGCAGTTCTTC	CASSRIGTGAAGEQFF
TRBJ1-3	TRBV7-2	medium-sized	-	TGTGCCAGCAGCGGGGATTCTGGAAACACCATATATTTT	CASSGDSGNTIYF
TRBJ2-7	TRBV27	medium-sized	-	TGTGCCAGCAGTTCCCAGCGGGCTTCCTACGAGCAGTACTTC	CASSSQRASYEQYF
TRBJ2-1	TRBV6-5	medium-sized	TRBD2	TGTGCCAGCAGTTACGGTAGCGGGAGGGCCGGATACAATGAGCAGTTCTTC	CASSYGSGRAGYNEQFF
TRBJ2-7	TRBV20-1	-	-	TGCAGTGCTAGATTCGGGGGCCGCAGGTACGAGCAGTACTTC	CSARFGGRRYEQYF
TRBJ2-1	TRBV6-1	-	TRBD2	TGTGCCAGCAGTTACGGTAGCGGGAGGGCCGTATATAATGAGCAGTTCTTC	CASSYGSGRAVYNEQFF
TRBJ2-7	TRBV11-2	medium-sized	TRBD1	TGTGCCAGCAACAACAGGGGAAGCGGAGACTCCTACGAGCAGTACTTC	CASNNRGSGDSYEQYF
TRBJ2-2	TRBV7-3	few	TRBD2	TGTGCCAGCAGCACGGGACTAGCGGGGACCGGGGAGCTGTTTTTT	CASSTGLAGTGELFF
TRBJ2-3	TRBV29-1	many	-	TGCAGCGTTCTTCCCGGGACCTCGAACACAGATACGCAGTATTTT	CSVLPGTSNTDTQYF
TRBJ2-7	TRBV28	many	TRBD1	TGTGCCAGCAGTTCCTACCCTAGGACAGGGAGCTCCTACGAGCAGTACTTC	CASSSYPRTGSSYEQYF
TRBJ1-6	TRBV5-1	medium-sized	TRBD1	TGCGCCAGCCGTATGGGACAGGGGGGTTTACGTTCACCCCTCCACTTT	CASRMGQGGLRSPLHF
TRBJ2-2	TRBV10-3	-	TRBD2	TGTGCCAGCCTTAGCGGGAGGGAAAAGAACACCGGGGAGCTGTTTTTT	CASLSGREKNTGELFF
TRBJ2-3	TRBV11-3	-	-	TGTGCCAGCAGCCGTGGGGGCAGCACAGATACGCAGTATTTT	CASSRGGSTDTQYF
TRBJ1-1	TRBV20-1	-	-	TGCAGTGATAGCCCCCAGAACACTGAAGCTTTATTT	CSDSPQNTEALF
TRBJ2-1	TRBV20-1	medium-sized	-	TGCAGTGCTAGCGAAGACTCCCCCCTTTATGAGCAGTTCTTC	CSASEDSPLYEQFF
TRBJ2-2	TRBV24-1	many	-	TGTGCCACCAGTGAACAAGGGGTGACCACCGGGGAGCTGTTTTTT	CATSEQGVTTGELFF
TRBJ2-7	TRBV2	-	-	TGTGCCAGCAGTGACGGCATGGGTGAGCAGTACTTC	CASSDGMGEQYF
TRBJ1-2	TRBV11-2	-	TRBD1	TGTGCCAGCAGCTTAGCCTGGACAGGGACTGGCTACACCTTC	CASSLAWTGTGYTF
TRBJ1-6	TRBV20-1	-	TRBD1	TGCAGTGCTAGTATGGGACAGGGGTATTCACCAATCCACTTT	CSASMGQGYSPIHF
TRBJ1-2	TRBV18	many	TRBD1	TGTGCCAGCTCACCATCTGGACAGGGTGACTATGGCTACACCTTC	CASSPSGQGDYGYTF
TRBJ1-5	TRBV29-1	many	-	TGCAGCGTTGAAAAGCAGGACGGCAATCAGCCCCAGCATTTT	CSVEKQDGNQPQHF
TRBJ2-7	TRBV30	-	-	TGTGCCTGGAGTGTAGGGCTGTCCTACGAGCAGTACTTC	CAWSVGLSYEQYF
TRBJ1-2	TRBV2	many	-	TGTGCCAGCAGTGAACGGGGGAATGGCTACACCTTC	CASSERGNGYTF
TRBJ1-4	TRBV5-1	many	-	TGCGCCAGCAGCCAGGAGGGTGAAAAACTGTTTTTT	CASSQEGEKLFF
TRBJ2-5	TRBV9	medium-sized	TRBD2	TGTGCCAGCAGCCCCGAGGAGACTAGCGGGACTGAGACCCAGTACTTC	CASSPEETSGTETQYF
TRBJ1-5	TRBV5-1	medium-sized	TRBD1	TGTGCCAGCAGCCTCGGGACAGGGGGTAATCAGCCCCAGCATTTT	CASSLGTGGNQPQHF
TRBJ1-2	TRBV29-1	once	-	TGCAGCATCAGGGTGGAACCCTATGGCTACACCTTC	CSIRVEPYGYTF
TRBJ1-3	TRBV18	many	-	TGTGCCAGCTCAAACCGGGACGTAGGAAACACCATATATTTT	CASSNRDVGNTIYF
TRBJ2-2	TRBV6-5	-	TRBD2	TGTGCCATCGGGCCGGGACTAGCGTGCTGGGAGCTGTTTTTT	CAIGPGLACWELFF
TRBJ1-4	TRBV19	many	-	TGTGCCAGTAGTGCCCGGGGCCTAGATAATGAAAAACTGTTTTTT	CASSARGLDNEKLFF
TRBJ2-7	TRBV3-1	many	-	TGTGCCAGCAGCCATGCTTCCTACGAGCAGTACTTC	CASSHASYEQYF
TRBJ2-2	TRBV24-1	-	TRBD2	TGTGCCACCAGTGACGCATCCCTGCTAGCGGGGGTCGGGGAGCTGTTTTTT	CATSDASLLAGVGELFF
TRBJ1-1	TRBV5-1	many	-	TGCGCCAGCAGCCTTGACGGACAGAAGAACACTGAAGCTTTCTTT	CASSLDGQKNTEAFF
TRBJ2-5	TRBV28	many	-	TGTGCCAGCAGTTCCTTCGTAGAGACCCAGTACTTC	CASSSFVETQYF
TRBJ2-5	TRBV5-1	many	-	TGCGCCAGCAGCTTGGCTTTAGCCGGCCCGGAGACCCAGTACTTC	CASSLALAGPETQYF
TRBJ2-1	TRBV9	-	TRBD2	TGTGCCAGCAGCGTAGTGGGGGGGGTTTCCTCCAATGAGCAGTTCTTC	CASSVVGGVSSNEQFF
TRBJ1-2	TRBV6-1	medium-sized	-	TGTGCCAGCAGTGGATCGCAGCGCCTGGCGTGGGGCTACACCTTC	CASSGSQRLAWGYTF
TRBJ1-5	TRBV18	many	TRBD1	TGTGCCAGCTCAGCAACAGGGGTACATCAGCCCCAGCATTTT	CASSATGVHQPQHF
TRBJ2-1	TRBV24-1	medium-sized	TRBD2	TGTGCCACCAGTGATTTGCCTAGCGGGAGGGCCGAGAACGACAATGAGCAGTTCTTC	CATSDLPSGRAENDNEQFF
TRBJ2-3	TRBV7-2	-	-	TGTGCCAACAGTCTGGACTGGGGAGAGATGACGCAGTATTTT	CANSLDWGEMTQYF
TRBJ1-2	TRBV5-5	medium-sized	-	TGTGCCAGCAGTCCTGACAGGAACTATGGCTACACCTTC	CASSPDRNYGYTF
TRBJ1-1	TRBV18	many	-	TGTGCCAGCTCACCGGACCGAAGTAAAATTGAAGCTTTCTTT	CASSPDRSKIEAFF
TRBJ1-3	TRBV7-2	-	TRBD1	TGTGCCAGCAGCTATTCCGGGACAGGGGCGGGAAACACCATATATTTT	CASSYSGTGAGNTIYF
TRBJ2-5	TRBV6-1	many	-	TGTGCCAGCAGTGAAAGCATGATGAAGACCCAGTACTTC	CASSESMMKTQYF
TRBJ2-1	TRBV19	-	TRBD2	TGTGCCAGTAGTATAGGCGGGAGGGACCTCAATGAGCAGTTCTTC	CASSIGGRDLNEQFF